This T cell receptor (beta chain) was recorded in a study of spatial heterogeneity in lung cancer. MiXCR was run by TCRdb on the 5' RACE reads, yielding one entry per CDR3 protein. The sample yields about 3,000 distinct CDR3 sequences, approximately 30% seen once. As to time point: sample taken at primary tumor resection. Regarding the study as a whole: In tumors, expanded intratumoral alpha and beta TCR counts tracked mutation counts.

This clonotype was seen more than once but under ten times. Its antigen remains unknown. The CDR3 contains 13 residues. Germline CDR1 DFQATT, CDR2 SNEGSKA (reference sequence). Trimming removed 3 bases from V and 3 bases from J, with 12 bases in between. V usage is TRBV20-1 and J usage is TRBJ2-7, with D unclear. Sample: lung tumor tissue, taken at surgery. This clonotype was sampled from a female donor with early-stage non-small cell lung cancer. CDR3 DNA: TGCAGTGCTAGCCCCCGTGGGAACTACGAGCAGTACTTC. Its protein product is CSASPRGNYEQYF.